This TCR beta chain is drawn from a study of cytomegalovirus exposure and HLA in healthy donors. Study-level findings and limits: Researchers counted over 150 TCR beta chains as cytomegalovirus-associated.

Sequencing used immunoSEQ multiplex PCR; TCRdb keeps in-frame clones, though not all of them. Among 220,000 or so clones listed, approximately 80% were seen once. The germline gives CDR1 MDHEN, CDR2 SYDVKM. The CDR3 totals 16 residues. The ends were cut back, 3 bases at V and 0 bases at J, with 14 bases in the middle. As regards this clone: Its antigen remains unknown.

The chain has TRBV28 and TRBJ1-2; a weak D match, TRBD1 (5 bases). The sequence was obtained from a woman in her thirties in good health and CMV-seropositive. Sequences were obtained from PBMCs. Here the CDR3 DNA reads TGTGCCAGCAGTTTGGGGACCGGGAGCTCTAACTATGGCTACACCTTC. It translates to CASSLGTGSSNYGYTF.